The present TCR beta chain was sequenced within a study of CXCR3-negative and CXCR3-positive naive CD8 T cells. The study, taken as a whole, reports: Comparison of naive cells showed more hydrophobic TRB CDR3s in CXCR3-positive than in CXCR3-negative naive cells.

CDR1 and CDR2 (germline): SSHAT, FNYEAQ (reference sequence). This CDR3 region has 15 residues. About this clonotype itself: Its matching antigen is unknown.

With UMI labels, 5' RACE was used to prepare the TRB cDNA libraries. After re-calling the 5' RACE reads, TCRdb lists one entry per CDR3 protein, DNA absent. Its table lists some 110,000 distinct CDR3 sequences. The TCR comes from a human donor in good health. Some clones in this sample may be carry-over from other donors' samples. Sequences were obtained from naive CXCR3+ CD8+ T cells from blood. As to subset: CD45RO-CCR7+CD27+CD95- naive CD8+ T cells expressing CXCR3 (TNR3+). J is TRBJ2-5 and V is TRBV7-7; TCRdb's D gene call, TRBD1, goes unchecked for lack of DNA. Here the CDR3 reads CASSRTRGHQETQYF.